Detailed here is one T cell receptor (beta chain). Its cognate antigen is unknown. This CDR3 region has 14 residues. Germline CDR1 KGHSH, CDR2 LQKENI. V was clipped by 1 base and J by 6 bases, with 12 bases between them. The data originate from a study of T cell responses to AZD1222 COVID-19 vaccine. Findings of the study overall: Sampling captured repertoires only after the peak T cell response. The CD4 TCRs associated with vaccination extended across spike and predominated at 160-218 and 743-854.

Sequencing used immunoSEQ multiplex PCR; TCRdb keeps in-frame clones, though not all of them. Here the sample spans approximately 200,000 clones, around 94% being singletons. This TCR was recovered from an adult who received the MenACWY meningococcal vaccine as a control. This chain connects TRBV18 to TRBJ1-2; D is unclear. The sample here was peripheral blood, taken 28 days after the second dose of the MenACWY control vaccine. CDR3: CASSPRQDENGYTF. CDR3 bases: TGTGCCAGCTCACCACGCCAGGATGAAAATGGCTACACCTTC.